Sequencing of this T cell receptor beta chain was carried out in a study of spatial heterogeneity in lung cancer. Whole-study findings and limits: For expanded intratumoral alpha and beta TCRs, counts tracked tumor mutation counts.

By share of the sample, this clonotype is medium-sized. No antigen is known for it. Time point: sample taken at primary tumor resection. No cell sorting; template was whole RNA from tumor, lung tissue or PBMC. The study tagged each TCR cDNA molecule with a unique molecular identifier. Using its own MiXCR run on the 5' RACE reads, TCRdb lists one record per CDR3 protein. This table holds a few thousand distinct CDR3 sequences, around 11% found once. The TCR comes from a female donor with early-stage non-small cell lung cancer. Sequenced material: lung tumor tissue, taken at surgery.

The CDR3 loop is CASSLARGTDTQYF. CDR3 DNA sequence: TGCGCCAGCAGCTTGGCAAGGGGGACAGATACGCAGTATTTT. The chain recombines TRBV5-1 with TRBJ2-3; the D gene is possibly TRBD1 (6 bases). The CDR3 contains 14 residues. The germline V and J ends were trimmed by 0 bases and 3 bases, with 8 bases remaining between them. The germline V gene has CDR1 SGHRS and CDR2 YFSETQ.